The entry below describes one T cell receptor (beta chain). This record comes from a study of blood T cell repertoires in COVID-19. Original processing notes: Counts of nucleated cells, estimated from reference gene primer amplification, were obtained. This table comes from immunoSEQ multiplex PCR, and its TCRdb copy is limited to in-frame clones, with some not included. V and J calls and clone size are given by that table; D and trimming were obtained from the DNA. The sample lists approximately 100,000 clones, approximately 84% occurring once. With 4 bases removed from V and 7 bases from J, the gap between germline ends came to 15 bases. CDR1 is SGHTS and CDR2 is YDEGEE in the germline V gene. This CDR3 contains 15 residues.

V and J are TRBV5-8 and TRBJ1-6; unclear D gene. The receptor was isolated from a woman aged 60-70 years with acute or convalescent COVID-19. Sequences were obtained from peripheral blood. DNA for the CDR3: TGTGCCAGCAGCGCTGTTCCGGGGTCCAATTCACCCCTCCACTTT. It codes for CASSAVPGSNSPLHF.